The next 30 T cell receptor beta chains were all read from a single sample in a study of PD-1 blockade in classical Hodgkin lymphoma. The data were produced by immunoSEQ multiplex PCR, yet TCRdb's version contains in-frame clones alone and is incomplete. The repertoire holds roughly 56,000 clones, with about 85% as singletons. The time point here: cycle 4 day 1 (C4D1), after 5 to 7 weeks of nivolumab. Each patient's relapse followed autologous stem cell transplantation, and brentuximab vedotin exposure varied. Sequences were derived from peripheral blood mononuclear cells (PBMCs), sampled before the fourth cycle of nivolumab. The receptors were gathered from a human donor with classical Hodgkin lymphoma.

This clone has just one count. The chain carries TRBV5-1 and TRBJ2-7; possibly TRBD1 for D (6 bases). Germline values: CDR1 SGHRS, CDR2 YFSETQ. The ends were cut back, 4 bases at V and 5 bases at J, with 19 bases in the middle. The CDR3 length is 15 residues. The CDR3 region has the DNA TGCGCCAGCAGCCAGCAGACAGGAGGCGGAAACGAGCAGTACTTC. This translates into CASSQQTGGGNEQYF.

V usage is TRBV6-6 and J usage is TRBJ1-1, with D uncertain. This CDR3 has 15 residues. Trimming shortened V by 0 bases and J by 3 bases, and 11 bases separated the two germline ends. Per the germline V gene, CDR1 is MNHNY and CDR2 is SVGAGI (reference sequence). The CDR3 sequence: CASSYSGTSDTEAFF. The DNA of the CDR3 is TGTGCCAGCAGTTACTCGGGCACATCGGACACTGAAGCTTTCTTT.

CDR3 coding DNA: TGCAGCGTTGAAGTCAGGGACAATGAGCAGTTCTTC. This codes for CSVEVRDNEQFF. The chain joins TRBV29-1 to TRBJ2-1, with D tentatively TRBD1 (5 bases). Trimming took off 1 base at V and 5 bases at J, with 6 bases between the two ends. Germline CDR1 and CDR2: SQVTM and ANQGSEA. The CDR3 is 12 residues long.

The V and J genes are TRBV5-1 and TRBJ1-2; no reliable D call. Trimming stripped 0 bases from V and 9 bases from J, with 9 bases between. Per the germline V gene, CDR1 is SGHRS and CDR2 is YFSETQ. The length of the CDR3 is 12 residues. CDR3 DNA: TGCGCCAGCAGCTTGGTTGGGGATAGCTACACCTTC. This encodes CASSLVGDSYTF.

V gene TRBV5-1 combines with J gene TRBJ1-1; D might be TRBD1 (5 bases). This CDR3 region has 14 residues. The germline V gene encodes CDR1 SGHRS and CDR2 YFSETQ. Trimming took 3 bases from V and 4 from J, leaving 13 bases between them. CDR3 sequence (DNA): TGCGCCAGCAGCTCTCGTGCGGGGGGCACTGAAGCTTTCTTT. It translates to CASSSRAGGTEAFF.

This clone has only one observation. The chain couples TRBV10-2 to TRBJ2-7; 8 bases fit TRBD1. The germline CDR1 and CDR2 sequences are WSHSY and SAAADI. This CDR3 comprises 16 residues. V shed 2 bases, J shed 2 bases, and the junction held 8 bases outside the gene matches. The CDR3 protein is CASSEPGQGWTYEQYF. CDR3 nucleotide sequence: TGCGCCAGCAGTGAGCCAGGACAGGGTTGGACCTACGAGCAGTACTTC.

V and J are TRBV2 and TRBJ2-7, with 12 bases matching TRBD2. Germline V gene sequence: CDR1 SNHLY, CDR2 FYNNEI. This CDR3 is 18 amino acids long. Trimming cost V 7 bases and J 3 bases; bases outside gene matches: 16. The CDR3 DNA sequence: TGTGCCAGCACTTGGGGGGGACTAGCGGGTTCGGTAGGCTACGAGCAGTACTTC. Amino acid sequence: CASTWGGLAGSVGYEQYF.

This clone was counted once. Other DNA sequences from this sample encode an identical CDR3 as well. V and J are TRBV7-9 and TRBJ1-1; D gene ambiguous. There are 13 residues in the CDR3. V lost 0 bases to trimming and J lost 8 bases, with 10 bases between them. CDR1 and CDR2 (germline): SEHNR, FQNEAQ (reference sequence). CDR3 nucleotides: TGTGCCAGCAGCTTAGCCCCTGCGGGCGAAGCTTTCTTT. It specifies CASSLAPAGEAFF.

This chain links TRBV6-5 with TRBJ1-1; D is undetermined. The V gene lost 2 bases and the J gene lost 2 bases, with 6 bases spanning the gap. The CDR3 extends over 13 amino acids. Germline V gives CDR1 MNHEY, CDR2 SVGAGI. CDR3 protein: CASSYAVNTEAFF. The CDR3 DNA reads TGTGCCAGCAGTTACGCGGTAAACACTGAAGCTTTCTTT.

The gene calls are TRBV2 and TRBJ2-5; TRBD2 is a possible D gene (7 bases). Germline V CDR1 and CDR2: SNHLY, FYNNEI. The CDR3 totals 14 residues. V lost 7 bases to trimming and J lost 5 bases, with 17 bases between them. This chain's CDR3 is CASKEGGAVETQYF. For the CDR3, the DNA is TGTGCCAGCAAGGAGGGGGGGGCCGTGGAGACCCAGTACTTC.

CDR3 in DNA: TGTGCCAGCAGCTTGATTCCGGATACGCAGTATTTT. It specifies CASSLIPDTQYF. The chain couples TRBV7-2 to TRBJ2-3; D call uncertain. Trimming took 3 bases from V and 6 from J, leaving 7 bases between them. In germline, CDR1 is SGHTA, CDR2 FQGNSA. The CDR3 runs to 12 residues.

The rearrangement links TRBV12-5 to TRBJ2-7; 7 bases align to TRBD1. The CDR3 length is 16 residues. Germline-derived CDR1 and CDR2 are LGHNT and FRNRAP. The ends lost 7 bases at V and 4 bases at J; junction bases unmatched: 16. As DNA, the CDR3 is TGTGCTAGTGCCCTCTCAGGGGGTGCTGGGTTTTACGAGCAGTACTTC. Translation gives CASALSGGAGFYEQYF.

The chain combines TRBV15 with TRBJ2-2; D call uncertain. There are 15 residues in the CDR3. Germline V CDR1 and CDR2: LNHNV, YYDKDF (reference sequence). The germline V and J ends were trimmed by 0 bases and 0 bases, with 5 bases remaining between them. The CDR3 DNA sequence: TGTGCCACCAGCAGAGAGCTAACGAACACCGGGGAGCTGTTTTTT. Protein product: CATSRELTNTGELFF.

This chain connects TRBV25-1 to TRBJ1-4; the match to TRBD1 covers 7 bases. Germline CDR1 MGHDK, CDR2 SYGVNS. Germline trimming cut 8 bases from V and 3 bases from J; bases unmatched to any gene: 3. The CDR3 length is 13 residues. The CDR3: CASSGTANEKLFF. The CDR3 nucleotides read TGTGCCAGCTCCGGGACAGCTAATGAAAAACTGTTTTTT.

The chain employs TRBV5-1 and TRBJ1-4, with D perhaps matching TRBD1 (5 bases). The germline CDR1 and CDR2 sequences are SGHRS and YFSETQ. The CDR3 extends over 14 amino acids. Trimming pared 5 bases from V and 2 bases from J, leaving 10 bases between. Here the CDR3 DNA reads TGCGCCAGCAGACCCGGGGCCACTAATGAAAAACTGTTTTTT. Encoded protein: CASRPGATNEKLFF.

CDR3 sequence (DNA): TGTGCCAGCAGGGCGACAGGGGGCAATCGGGAGCAGTACTTC. Its protein product is CASRATGGNREQYF. V gene TRBV6-5 combines with J gene TRBJ2-7; 10 positions match TRBD1. Germline V gene data show CDR1 as MNHEY and CDR2 as SVGAGI. V lost 6 bases and J lost 7; bases outside the gene matches: 9. The CDR3 is 14 residues long.

The J gene is TRBJ2-1, the V gene TRBV14; a weak D match, TRBD1 (6 bases). The CDR3 is made up of 15 amino acids. V was cut by 4 bases and J by 5 bases, with 15 bases left in between. The V gene's germline CDR1 is SGHDN and CDR2 FVKESK. CDR3: CASSPSTGIHNEQFF. The CDR3 region has the DNA TGTGCCAGCAGCCCTTCGACAGGTATCCACAATGAGCAGTTCTTC.

The chain recombines TRBV5-6 with TRBJ1-1; D is perhaps TRBD1 (6 bases). CDR3 length equals 16 residues. Trimming removed 3 bases from V and 1 base from J, with 16 bases in between. Germline CDR1 reads SGHDT; CDR2 reads YYEEEE. This chain's CDR3 is CASSSGAGVPNTEAFF. CDR3 bases: TGTGCCAGCAGCTCAGGGGCGGGAGTACCGAACACTGAAGCTTTCTTT.

This chain joins TRBV6-5 and TRBJ2-7; TRBD1 aligns across 10 bases. The CDR3 sequence is 13 residues long. Unmatched junction bases numbered 5, after V lost 5 bases and J lost 7 bases. CDR1 and CDR2 (germline): MNHEY, SVGAGI. The CDR3 loop is CASSVGQGEEQYF. The CDR3 bases are TGTGCCAGCAGTGTCGGACAGGGGGAGGAGCAGTACTTC.

The rearrangement uses TRBV7-7 and TRBJ2-5; 7 bases are shared with TRBD2. Trimming removed 3 bases from V and 5 bases from J; junction bases left unmatched: 12. The CDR3 sequence is 16 residues long. Looked up from germline, CDR1 is SSHAT and CDR2 is FNYEAQ (reference sequence). The CDR3 DNA reads as TGTGCCAGCAGCTTGGGGCGGTCAGCGCGGGAGGAGACCCAGTACTTC. Its translation: CASSLGRSAREETQYF.

J is TRBJ1-2 and V is TRBV5-1, with D hard to call. Germline CDR1 reads SGHRS; CDR2 reads YFSETQ. The CDR3 loop spans 9 amino acids. V was trimmed by 7 bases and J by 9 bases, leaving 7 bases between them. CDR3 residues: CASLGRYTF. For the CDR3, the DNA is TGCGCCAGCCTAGGTCGCTACACCTTC.

This chain links TRBV29-1 with TRBJ2-2; D gene ambiguous. V lost 4 bases to trimming and J lost 7 bases, with 10 bases between them. Germline assignment: CDR1 SQVTM and CDR2 ANQGSEA. CDR3 size: 12 residues. Written as DNA, the CDR3 is TGCAGCGTTGTTTTAGTTGTCGGGGAGCTGTTTTTT. Encoded protein: CSVVLVVGELFF.

The V and J genes are TRBV18 and TRBJ2-6, with a possible D match to TRBD2 (6 bases). Trimming removed 2 bases at V and 3 bases at J, with 8 bases between. This CDR3 comprises 15 residues. Germline V CDR1 and CDR2: KGHSH, LQKENI. The DNA of the CDR3 is TGTGCCAGCTCACCAAAGGAGGGTGGGGCCAACGTCCTGACTTTC. This sequence encodes CASSPKEGGANVLTF.

The J gene is TRBJ1-2, the V gene TRBV5-6, with 8 bases fitting TRBD1. The CDR3 covers 16 residues. After removal of 4 bases from V and 2 bases from J, the junction contained 10 bases not matched to a gene. CDR1 and CDR2 (germline): SGHDT, YYEEEE. The CDR3 is CASSTFRTGTNYGYTF. The DNA of the CDR3 is TGTGCCAGCAGCACATTTCGGACAGGGACGAACTATGGCTACACCTTC.

V and J are TRBV6-5 and TRBJ1-3; maybe TRBD1 (6 bases). Trimming shortened V by 4 bases and J by 4 bases, and 11 bases separated the two germline ends. CDR1 is MNHEY and CDR2 is SVGAGI in the germline V gene. This CDR3 has 14 amino acids. CDR3 DNA: TGTGCCAGCAGTTTCGGCAGGGGAGGAAACACCATATATTTT. Residues: CASSFGRGGNTIYF.

The chain uses TRBV28 and TRBJ1-1; 8 bases line up with TRBD1. The V segment lost 8 bases and the J segment 4 bases; nucleotides outside the gene matches: 18. The CDR3 has 17 residues. Germline CDR1 is MDHEN and CDR2 is SYDVKM. The CDR3 DNA follows: TGTGCCAGCTCAAAGGTTCAGGGGGCGCCCAGGGCCACTGAAGCTTTCTTT. Its protein is CASSKVQGAPRATEAFF.

The chain employs TRBV7-9 and TRBJ1-2; perhaps TRBD1 as D (6 bases). The CDR3 extends over 13 amino acids. V lost 6 bases, J lost 7 bases, and 15 bases lay in between. Germline lookup yields CDR1 SEHNR and CDR2 FQNEAQ (reference sequence). The CDR3 loop reads CASRSGTTSGYTF. The CDR3 DNA reads as TGTGCCAGCAGGTCCGGGACAACTTCTGGCTACACCTTC.

This chain joins TRBV5-1 and TRBJ1-2; D ambiguous. The CDR3 is 15 residues long. The germline gives CDR1 SGHRS, CDR2 YFSETQ. Trimming took 0 bases from V and 7 from J, leaving 16 bases between them. The CDR3 coding sequence is TGCGCCAGCAGCTTGGATGGCAGCCGGGCGGGTGGCTACACCTTC. It yields the protein CASSLDGSRAGGYTF.

The chain couples TRBV5-1 to TRBJ2-7, with 9 nucleotides matching TRBD1. The trim removed 4 bases at V and 7 bases at J, leaving 9 bases unmatched. The CDR3 extends over 14 amino acids. Per the germline V gene, CDR1 is SGHRS and CDR2 is YFSETQ. The CDR3 region is CASSTGQGSEEQYF. The CDR3 DNA reads as TGCGCCAGCAGCACCGGACAGGGGTCGGAGGAGCAGTACTTC.

This rearrangement joins TRBV9 to TRBJ1-1; the D is unclear. Germline V gene data show CDR1 as SGDLS and CDR2 as YYNGEE. CDR3 length equals 14 residues. Deletions cut 0 bases from V and 4 bases from J, with 10 bases between. CDR3 amino acids: CASSVGGRPTEAFF. The CDR3 coding sequence is TGTGCCAGCAGCGTAGGCGGGCGACCCACTGAAGCTTTCTTT.